A selection of T cell receptor beta chains follows, all from one sample in a study of blood T cells in healthy people across ages. TCRdb redid the calling of the 5' RACE reads with MiXCR, one entry per CDR3 protein. The sample holds fewer than 2,000,000 distinct CDR3 sequences, 30% to 35% seen once. Sequenced sample: blood. Every receptor here comes from a woman aged 25 to 39 in good health. Both conserved end residues are part of each CDR3. The D gene is left open where the match is weak. Size is omitted from some rows. Given values are once, few, many or a class for expanded clones.

V	J	size	D	CDR3	DNA
TRBV5-1	TRBJ1-4	-	-	CAGSLGGTSEKLFF	TGCGCCGGCAGCTTGGGCGGGACGTCTGAAAAACTGTTTTTT
TRBV20-1	TRBJ1-5	many	TRBD1	CSASSTGGNQPQHF	TGCAGTGCTAGTTCGACAGGGGGAAATCAGCCCCAGCATTTT
TRBV15	TRBJ1-2	few	-	CATSRDSDGYTF	TGTGCCACCAGCAGAGACAGTGATGGCTACACCTTC
TRBV27	TRBJ2-5	many	-	CASSSQGVGRETQYF	TGTGCCAGCAGTTCCCAGGGTGTAGGTCGGGAGACCCAGTACTTC
TRBV5-6	TRBJ2-7	-	-	CGSSLFRTPIAYEQYF	TGTGGCAGCAGCTTGTTTAGGACTCCAATCGCCTACGAGCAGTACTTC
TRBV6-1	TRBJ1-2	-	TRBD1	CASSPQRAGGRTYGYTF	TGTGCCAGCAGCCCACAGAGGGCAGGGGGCCGGACTTATGGCTACACCTTC
TRBV7-9	TRBJ2-6	-	TRBD1	CASSFVPGQGNVGANVLTF	TGTGCCAGCAGCTTCGTCCCGGGACAGGGGAATGTTGGGGCCAACGTCCTGACTTTC
TRBV7-9	TRBJ2-1	-	-	CASSAAFGEDEQFF	TGTGCCAGCAGCGCAGCGTTCGGGGAGGATGAGCAGTTCTTC
TRBV12-3/TRBV12-4	TRBJ2-2	-	TRBD1	CASSSPTPAPGQRYTGELFF	TGTGCCAGCAGCTCGCCTACACCGGCACCGGGACAGCGATACACCGGGGAGCTGTTTTTT
TRBV20-1	TRBJ1-1	-	TRBD1	CSARPFSGTGITEAFF	TGCAGTGCTAGGCCCTTTAGTGGGACAGGGATTACTGAAGCTTTCTTT
TRBV19	TRBJ1-4	-	-	CASSTSGTPSRNEKLFF	TGTGCCAGTAGTACATCCGGGACCCCAAGCAGAAATGAAAAACTGTTCTTT
TRBV27	TRBJ2-7	-	-	CTSSDMDRPYEQYF	TGTACCAGCAGTGACATGGATCGACCCTACGAGCAGTACTTC
TRBV27	TRBJ2-7	few	-	CASSSSGEAEQYF	TGTGCCAGCAGTTCCTCGGGAGAAGCCGAGCAGTACTTC
TRBV10-1	TRBJ2-2	once	-	CASSAQPGGANTGELFF	TGCGCCAGCAGTGCACAGCCAGGCGGCGCGAACACCGGGGAGCTGTTTTTT
TRBV9	TRBJ2-7	-	-	CASSASGSGYEQYF	TGTGCCAGCAGCGCCAGCGGGTCAGGCTACGAGCAGTACTTC
TRBV6-2/TRBV6-3	TRBJ2-3	many	-	CASGSSVTDTQYF	TGTGCCAGCGGAAGCTCGGTCACAGATACGCAGTATTTT
TRBV9	TRBJ1-1	few	-	CASSVAPRTEAFF	TGTGCCAGCAGCGTAGCCCCCCGCACTGAAGCTTTCTTT
TRBV15	TRBJ1-1	-	TRBD1	CATSRVGTGATEAFF	TGTGCCACCAGCAGAGTGGGAACAGGGGCAACTGAAGCTTTCTTT
TRBV20-1	TRBJ2-5	few	TRBD2	CSARGGTSGRDEQYF	TGCAGTGCTAGAGGCGGGACTAGCGGGAGAGATGAGCAGTACTTC
TRBV2	TRBJ1-5	-	-	CASSERAGIGQPQHF	TGTGCCAGCAGTGAGAGGGCAGGGATAGGTCAGCCCCAGCATTTT
TRBV5-1	TRBJ2-5	few	TRBD2	CASSLEGFGGLAGSKPKETQYF	TGCGCCAGCAGCTTGGAGGGGTTTGGCGGACTAGCGGGTTCAAAGCCTAAAGAGACCCAGTACTTC
TRBV7-9	TRBJ2-1	few	TRBD2	CASSSELAGEGNEQFF	TGTGCCAGCAGCTCCGAACTAGCGGGAGAAGGCAATGAGCAGTTCTTC
TRBV12-3/TRBV12-4	TRBJ1-2	-	-	CVSSLRGGHADTF	TGTGTCAGCAGTTTAAGGGGTGGGCACGCCGACACCTTC
TRBV11-2	TRBJ2-1	-	TRBD2	CASSLDLYEYGTSGSGSNEQFF	TGTGCCAGCAGCTTAGATCTTTATGAGTACGGGACTAGCGGGAGTGGGTCCAATGAGCAGTTCTTC
TRBV27	TRBJ1-1	-	-	CASSLWQGNTEAFF	TGTGCCAGCAGTTTATGGCAGGGCAACACTGAAGCTTTCTTT
TRBV20-1	TRBJ1-4	few	TRBD1	CSAQGGAPGTNEKLFF	TGCAGTGCTCAGGGGGGGGCCCCCGGGACTAATGAAAAACTGTTTTTT
TRBV6-1	TRBJ2-3	-	TRBD1	CASSEALEGQGYTDTQYF	TGTGCCAGCAGTGAAGCGCTGGAGGGACAGGGGTACACAGATACGCAGTATTTT
TRBV9	TRBJ2-1	few	TRBD2	CASSGHGGTYNEQFF	TGTGCCAGCAGCGGACACGGGGGGACCTACAATGAGCAGTTCTTC
TRBV28	TRBJ2-3	-	-	CASSLSLGGGTDTQYF	TGTGCCAGCAGTTTATCATTAGGGGGGGGCACAGATACGCAGTATTTT
TRBV28	TRBJ2-3	few	-	CASRAAPATDTQYF	TGTGCCAGCAGAGCTGCCCCCGCGACAGATACGCAGTATTTT
TRBV7-2	TRBJ2-5	-	-	CASSLEGLWGETQYF	TGTGCCAGCAGCTTAGAGGGGCTGTGGGGAGAGACCCAGTACTTC
TRBV3-1	TRBJ2-1	-	-	CASSKDRRPDEQFF	TGTGCCAGCAGCAAAGATCGGCGACCGGATGAGCAGTTCTTC
TRBV7-9	TRBJ2-5	few	TRBD2	CASSFTSGDGQETQYF	TGTGCCAGCAGCTTTACTAGCGGAGATGGCCAAGAGACCCAGTACTTC
TRBV20-1	TRBJ2-5	-	TRBD1	CSASNRGLEETQYF	TGCAGTGCTAGCAACAGGGGGCTAGAGGAGACCCAGTACTTC
TRBV10-3	TRBJ2-7	-	TRBD1	CAISSSAGGSGEQYF	TGTGCCATCAGTAGTTCGGCAGGGGGATCGGGCGAGCAGTACTTC
TRBV2	TRBJ2-1	-	TRBD2	CASSGTSGKYNEQFF	TGTGCCAGCAGTGGGACTAGCGGGAAGTACAATGAGCAGTTCTTC
TRBV5-1	TRBJ2-1	many	-	CASNRAGPAYNEQFF	TGCGCCAGCAACCGGGCGGGGCCAGCTTACAATGAGCAGTTCTTC
TRBV3-1	TRBJ2-7	-	TRBD2	CASSHGLAGGTAGKQYF	TGTGCCAGCAGCCACGGTCTAGCGGGGGGGACCGCCGGAAAGCAGTACTTC
TRBV15	TRBJ2-5	-	-	CATSCRRGSTQYF	TGTGCCACCAGCTGCCGGCGGGGATCGACCCAGTACTTC
TRBV5-6	TRBJ2-3	-	-	CASSWGDSKDTQYF	TGTGCCAGCAGCTGGGGGGACAGCAAAGATACGCAGTATTTT
TRBV29-1	TRBJ2-5	many	-	CSTNTETQYF	TGCAGCACCAATACTGAGACCCAGTACTTC